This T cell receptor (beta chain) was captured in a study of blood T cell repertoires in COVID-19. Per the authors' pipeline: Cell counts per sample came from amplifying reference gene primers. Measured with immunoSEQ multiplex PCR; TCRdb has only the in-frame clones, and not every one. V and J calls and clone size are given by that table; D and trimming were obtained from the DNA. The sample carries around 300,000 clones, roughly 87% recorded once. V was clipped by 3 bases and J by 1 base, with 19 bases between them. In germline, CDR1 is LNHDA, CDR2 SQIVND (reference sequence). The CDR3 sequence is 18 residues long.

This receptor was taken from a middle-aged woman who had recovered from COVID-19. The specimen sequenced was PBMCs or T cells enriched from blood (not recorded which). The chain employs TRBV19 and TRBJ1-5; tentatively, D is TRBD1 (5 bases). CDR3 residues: CASSIGRGRSSSNQPQHF. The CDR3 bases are TGTGCCAGTAGTATTGGGAGGGGTAGGAGCAGCAGCAATCAGCCCCAGCATTTT.